What follows is one T cell receptor (beta chain) and its context. The CDR3 consists of 14 residues. Germline V CDR1 and CDR2: SGHRS, YFSETQ. V lost 4 bases, J lost 7 bases, and 6 bases stayed unmatched. The data belong to a study of blood T cell repertoires in COVID-19. Study-level background: Acute and convalescent COVID-19 specimens originated in the United States, Italy and Spain.

Enrolled during active infection, Seattle patients were then followed longitudinally. As originally analysed: Using reference gene primer amplification, nucleated cell counts were estimated. Measured with immunoSEQ multiplex PCR; TCRdb has only the in-frame clones, and not every one. The DNA was the basis for D and trimming; V, J and clone size are from that table. Here the sample spans 70,000 to 100,000 clones, around 85% being singletons. The receptor was derived from a woman aged 60-75 years with COVID-19, enrolled during active disease. The chain uses TRBV5-1 and TRBJ1-4; 8 bases are shared with TRBD1. Sequencing was performed on peripheral blood. The CDR3 spells CASSATGGPEKLFF. DNA of the CDR3: TGCGCCAGCAGCGCAACAGGGGGACCTGAAAAACTGTTTTTT. Drawing the rest from reference TRBV5-1 and TRBJ1-4, the complete variable domain is KAGVTQTPRYLIKTRGQQVTLSCSPISGHRSVSWYQQTPGQGLQFLFEYFSETQRNKGNFPGRFSGRQFSNSRSEMNVSTLELGDSALYLCASSATGGPEKLFFGSGTQLSVL.